This TCR beta chain emerged from a study of T cell changes during pregnancy in multiple sclerosis (dated by TCRdb to about 2019). With regard to the full study: In women with multiple sclerosis, the researchers looked at how the T cell repertoire shifted as pregnancy progressed.

Trimming at the junction amounts to 4 bases on V and 6 bases on J, and the germline ends lie 21 bases apart. The CDR3 covers 17 residues, taking in both the cysteine and the phenylalanine. Kept here is only the CDR3 DNA, which spans 51 bases and is read in frame from base 1. Via the germline V gene, CDR1 is SGHTA and CDR2 FQGTGA. With regard to this clone: Its antigen has not been determined. No base quality values were provided; no much bigger clone lies one nucleotide off.

Library construction relied on the immunoSEQ multiplex PCR assay. In TCRdb, the immuneACCESS table is reduced to in-frame sequences with V and J assigned. These tables do not hold every clone; where another copy was compared, an unresolved V gene accounts for under half, and the others remain unexplained. The sample table contains roughly 60,000 clones; only one count was recorded for about 90% of them. 0.5% to 0.6% of the sample goes to the ten largest clones. This TCR derives from a female donor with multiple sclerosis, enrolled in a pregnancy study. Material: CD4+ T cells from peripheral blood mononuclear cells, obtained in the first trimester of pregnancy. The rearrangement joined TRBV7-3 to TRBJ2-2, with TRBD1 tentatively as D gene (6 bases match). The CDR3: CASSSRPGATPSGELFF. In nucleotide form, the sequence is TGTGCCAGCAGCTCACGACCAGGGGCAACTCCATCCGGGGAGCTGTTTTTT. Outside the CDR3, residues come from the reference TRBV7-3 and TRBJ2-2 proteins, so the full variable domain is: GAGVSQTPSNKVTEKGKYVELRCDPISGHTALYWYRQSLGQGPEFLIYFQGTGAADDSGLPNDRFFAVRPEGSVSTLKIQRTERGDSAVYLCASSSRPGATPSGELFFGEGSRLTVL.